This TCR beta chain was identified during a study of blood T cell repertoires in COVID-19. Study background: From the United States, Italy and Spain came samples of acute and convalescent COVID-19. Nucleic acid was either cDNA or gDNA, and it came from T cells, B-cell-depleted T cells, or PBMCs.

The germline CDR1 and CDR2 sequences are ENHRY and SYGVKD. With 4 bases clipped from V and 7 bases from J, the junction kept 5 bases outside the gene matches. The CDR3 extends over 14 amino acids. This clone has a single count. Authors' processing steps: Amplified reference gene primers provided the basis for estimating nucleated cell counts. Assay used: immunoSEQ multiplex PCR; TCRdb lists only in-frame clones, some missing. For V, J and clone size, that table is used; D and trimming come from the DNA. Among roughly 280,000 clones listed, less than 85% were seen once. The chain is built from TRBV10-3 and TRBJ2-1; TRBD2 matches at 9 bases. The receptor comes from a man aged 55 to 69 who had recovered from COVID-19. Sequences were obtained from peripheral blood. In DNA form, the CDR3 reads TGTGCCATCAGTGGTAGCGGGAGTACGAATGAGCAGTTCTTC. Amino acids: CAISGSGSTNEQFF.